This T cell receptor (beta chain) comes out of a study of T cell responses to AZD1222 COVID-19 vaccine. Of note for this clone: The antigen remains undetermined.

This table comes from immunoSEQ multiplex PCR, and its TCRdb copy is limited to in-frame clones, with some not included. The table lists 150,000 to 200,000 clones, around 87% of them singletons. Germline assignment: CDR1 MGHRA and CDR2 YSYEKL. Trimming took 1 base from V and 3 from J, leaving 16 bases between them. The CDR3 extends over 18 amino acids. Overall study results and limits: Spike-specific TCRs gained breadth and depth after people received two AZD1222 doses. Repertoire sampling occurred only after the peak T cell response.

Second doses were pooled across both intervals (about 4 or about 12 weeks). This receptor was obtained from an adult who received the AZD1222 COVID-19 vaccine. This rearrangement joins TRBV4-1 to TRBJ1-6, with D perhaps matching TRBD1 (5 bases). The sample here was peripheral blood, taken 28 days after the second AZD1222 dose. Here the CDR3 DNA reads TGCGCCAGCAGCCAAGTTTGGGGGAACCGGGACTATAATTCACCCCTCCACTTT. Its translation: CASSQVWGNRDYNSPLHF.